This T cell receptor (beta chain) was sequenced during a study of blood T cells in healthy people across ages. The V end lost 8 bases, the J end lost 3 bases, and 13 bases lay between the germline ends. The CDR3 covers 14 residues. Germline V CDR1 and CDR2: MNHNY, SVGAGI (reference sequence). Primers used in a second PCR of about 6 to 11 cycles were a sample-barcoded 5' primer and a J-beta primer mix. In TCRdb, the 5' RACE reads were re-called with MiXCR into one record per CDR3 protein. The data show around 820,000 distinct CDR3 sequences, just under 25% seen once. The sample also formed part of further work on T cells of mothers and their children.

This receptor was identified in a boy between 10 and 17 years old in good health. This sequence joins TRBV6-6 and TRBJ1-4; TRBD1 might be the D (5 bases). Sequenced: blood. CDR3 DNA: TGTGCCAGCGGGGGGGTCCAGGCTAATGAAAAACTGTTTTTT. It is translated as CASGGVQANEKLFF.